This is a list of T cell receptor beta chains from one sample in a study of blood T cells in healthy people across ages. TCRdb itself ran the 5' RACE reads through MiXCR, one entry per CDR3 protein. The sample has roughly 800,000 distinct CDR3 sequences, 25% seen once. The sample also formed part of further work on T cells of mothers and their children.

Sequenced: blood. All receptors derive from a boy between 5 and 17 years old in good health. The CDR3 runs from the conserved cysteine through the conserved F or W. The D gene is left open where the match is weak. Rows may omit the clone size; those that give it use once, few, many or a size class.

d_call: -
clone_size: -
v_call: TRBV5-1
j_call: TRBJ1-2
cdr3_nt: TGCGCCAGCAGACCCGACGGGAACTATGGCTACACCTTC
cdr3_aa: CASRPDGNYGYTF

d_call: TRBD2
clone_size: few
v_call: TRBV7-2
j_call: TRBJ2-3
cdr3_nt: TGTGCCAGCAACAAGGGGAGGGCCAGTTTTGGCACAGATACGCAGTATTTT
cdr3_aa: CASNKGRASFGTDTQYF

d_call: -
clone_size: -
v_call: TRBV29-1
j_call: TRBJ1-2
cdr3_nt: TGCAGCGTTGAGAGGCACTATGGCTACACCTTC
cdr3_aa: CSVERHYGYTF

d_call: TRBD2
clone_size: -
v_call: TRBV6-2/TRBV6-3
j_call: TRBJ2-3
cdr3_nt: TGTGCCGGCAGTTCCCTAGCGGGAGGGCCGGTAGATACGCAGTATTTT
cdr3_aa: CAGSSLAGGPVDTQYF

d_call: -
clone_size: -
v_call: TRBV7-9
j_call: TRBJ2-7
cdr3_nt: TGTGCCAGCAGCGCCCGGGACACCCTGTTCTACGAGCAGTACTTC
cdr3_aa: CASSARDTLFYEQYF

d_call: TRBD1
clone_size: few
v_call: TRBV27
j_call: TRBJ2-1
cdr3_nt: TGTGCCAGCAGCCGACAGGGTTTTAGCTCCTACAATGAGCAGTTCTTC
cdr3_aa: CASSRQGFSSYNEQFF

d_call: TRBD1
clone_size: few
v_call: TRBV12-3/TRBV12-4
j_call: TRBJ2-1
cdr3_nt: TGTGCCAGCAGGACCGGGACAGGGTTCAATGAGCAGTTCTTC
cdr3_aa: CASRTGTGFNEQFF

d_call: TRBD1
clone_size: -
v_call: TRBV5-5
j_call: TRBJ1-2
cdr3_nt: TGTGCCAGCAGCTTGGGGTTACAGGGGGCTCAGGGCTACACCTTC
cdr3_aa: CASSLGLQGAQGYTF

d_call: -
clone_size: few
v_call: TRBV27
j_call: TRBJ2-1
cdr3_nt: TGTGCCAGCAGTTTGGGGGCAGGGAGAAACAATGAGCAGTTCTTC
cdr3_aa: CASSLGAGRNNEQFF

d_call: -
clone_size: few
v_call: TRBV6-2/TRBV6-3
j_call: TRBJ2-5
cdr3_nt: TGTGCCAGCAGTTACCTCGCAGGGATGAGGGAGACCCAGTACTTC
cdr3_aa: CASSYLAGMRETQYF

d_call: -
clone_size: -
v_call: TRBV6-2/TRBV6-3
j_call: TRBJ2-5
cdr3_nt: TGTGCCAGCGCAGGGGTTGAGACCCAGTACTTC
cdr3_aa: CASAGVETQYF

d_call: -
clone_size: -
v_call: TRBV19
j_call: TRBJ2-2
cdr3_nt: TGTGCCAGTACCCCGGGCCAGATAGTCACCGGGGAGCTGTTTTTT
cdr3_aa: CASTPGQIVTGELFF

d_call: TRBD1
clone_size: few
v_call: TRBV15
j_call: TRBJ1-5
cdr3_nt: TGTGCCACCAGTACGTCGGACAGGGGATATCAGCCCCAGCATTTT
cdr3_aa: CATSTSDRGYQPQHF

d_call: TRBD2
clone_size: few
v_call: TRBV10-3
j_call: TRBJ2-3
cdr3_nt: TGTGCCATCAAGAAGGATAGCGGGACTAGCACAGATACGCAGTATTTT
cdr3_aa: CAIKKDSGTSTDTQYF

d_call: TRBD2
clone_size: few
v_call: TRBV5-1
j_call: TRBJ2-7
cdr3_nt: TGCGCCAGCAGCTTGGATCCTAGCGGGATTACCTACGAGCAGTACTTC
cdr3_aa: CASSLDPSGITYEQYF

d_call: TRBD1
clone_size: -
v_call: TRBV5-1
j_call: TRBJ1-4
cdr3_nt: TGCGCCAGCAGCTCCGGGACAGGTCCTGGGGAAAAACTGTTTTTT
cdr3_aa: CASSSGTGPGEKLFF

d_call: -
clone_size: few
v_call: TRBV20-1
j_call: TRBJ2-3
cdr3_nt: TGCAGTGCTACGTGGACCCGCACAGATACGCAGTATTTT
cdr3_aa: CSATWTRTDTQYF

d_call: -
clone_size: once
v_call: TRBV9
j_call: TRBJ2-6
cdr3_nt: TGTGCCAGCAGCGCCTCCGTAGGCCGATCTGGGGCCAACGTCCTGACTTTC
cdr3_aa: CASSASVGRSGANVLTF

d_call: TRBD1
clone_size: -
v_call: TRBV12-3/TRBV12-4
j_call: TRBJ2-7
cdr3_nt: TGTGCCAGCACCCTGACAGGGATCCCCTCCTACGAGCAGTACTTC
cdr3_aa: CASTLTGIPSYEQYF

d_call: -
clone_size: few
v_call: TRBV7-2
j_call: TRBJ2-5
cdr3_nt: TGTGCCAGCAGCCTAGGACAGGGAGGGCTACAAGAGACCCAGTACTTC
cdr3_aa: CASSLGQGGLQETQYF

d_call: -
clone_size: -
v_call: TRBV5-6
j_call: TRBJ2-1
cdr3_nt: TGTGCCAGCAGCTCCGTGGGTGGCTACTCCTACAATGAGCAGTTCTTC
cdr3_aa: CASSSVGGYSYNEQFF

d_call: -
clone_size: -
v_call: TRBV2
j_call: TRBJ2-1
cdr3_nt: TGTGCCAGCAACTGGGACAACCCCCCATACAATGAGCAGTTCTTC
cdr3_aa: CASNWDNPPYNEQFF

d_call: -
clone_size: -
v_call: TRBV14
j_call: TRBJ2-1
cdr3_nt: TGTGCCAGCAGCCAAGGGTCAGGCAAGAGGTTCTTC
cdr3_aa: CASSQGSGKRFF

d_call: TRBD2
clone_size: -
v_call: TRBV7-2
j_call: TRBJ2-7
cdr3_nt: TGTGCCAGCAGCGGCGACGGGGGGACCCACTACGAGCAGTACTTC
cdr3_aa: CASSGDGGTHYEQYF

d_call: TRBD1
clone_size: few
v_call: TRBV24-1
j_call: TRBJ1-2
cdr3_nt: TGTGCCACCAGTGACGGACAGGGCGGGAGCTATGGCTACACCTTC
cdr3_aa: CATSDGQGGSYGYTF

d_call: -
clone_size: many
v_call: TRBV27
j_call: TRBJ2-7
cdr3_nt: TGTGCCAGCAGCTTAGACAGCTCCTACGAGCAGTACTTC
cdr3_aa: CASSLDSSYEQYF

d_call: -
clone_size: -
v_call: TRBV29-1
j_call: TRBJ2-1
cdr3_nt: TGCAGCGTTAGAAAACCCCAGGAATCCTACAATGAGCAGTTCTTC
cdr3_aa: CSVRKPQESYNEQFF

d_call: -
clone_size: -
v_call: TRBV7-2
j_call: TRBJ2-1
cdr3_nt: TGTGCCAGCAGTCCCAGAGGGGGAGGCCTCTCCTACAATGAGCAGTTCTTC
cdr3_aa: CASSPRGGGLSYNEQFF

d_call: -
clone_size: -
v_call: TRBV28
j_call: TRBJ2-5
cdr3_nt: TGTGCCAGCAGTTTTAGGGGTTCGCTGACCCAGTACTTC
cdr3_aa: CASSFRGSLTQYF

d_call: TRBD1
clone_size: -
v_call: TRBV3-1
j_call: TRBJ1-6
cdr3_nt: TGTGCCAGCAGCCAAGGACAGGGCTATAATTCACCCCTCCACTTT
cdr3_aa: CASSQGQGYNSPLHF